This TCR beta chain originates from a study of blood T cell repertoires in COVID-19. CDR1 and CDR2 from the germline V gene are MNHEY and SVGAGI. The V and J ends lost 8 bases and 7 bases, in that order; junction bases with no gene match: 11. The CDR3 covers 13 residues. Produced via immunoSEQ multiplex PCR; TCRdb's table is partial and in-frame only. Of 95,000 to 150,000 clones detected, roughly 82% appear once; the ten largest clones hold roughly 4.9%. The TCR was taken from a human donor in a cohort sampled during active COVID-19. The chain couples TRBV6-5 to TRBJ2-7, with 7 bases aligning to TRBD2. Material for sequencing was peripheral blood. For the CDR3, the DNA is TGTGCCAGCGGGGGGACTAATGCCATTGAGCAGTACTTC. It yields the protein CASGGTNAIEQYF.